The T cell receptor beta chain described here comes from a study of T cells in Graves' hyperthyroidism and ophthalmopathy (dated by TCRdb to the late 2010s). Study-wide context: Peripheral blood samples were taken at initial diagnosis, before any treatment was given. To identify distinguishing TCR V-J signatures, a discovery cohort of about 95 patients was used, comprising some 45 with Graves' ophthalmopathy and approximately 57 with stable Graves' hyperthyroidism. Whether ophthalmopathy could be predicted prospectively was tested in an independent validation cohort made up of about 18 hyperthyroidism patients plus 17 patients who later progressed to ophthalmopathy. For training and testing, the 100 or so patients in the discovery cohort were randomly divided in a 7:3 ratio. The study also compared thyroid tissue and blood T-cell repertoires from about 6 Graves' hyperthyroidism patients. After sampling, hyperthyroidism patients received methimazole starting at 30 mg daily, and ophthalmopathy patients received high-dose intravenous methylprednisolone. The paper reports TCR Vbeta CDR3 sequencing of 130 to 150 peripheral blood samples: 43 ophthalmopathy, under 80 hyperthyroidism and about 17 progressor patients.

The CDR1 and CDR2 encoded by the germline V gene are SNHLY and FYNNEI. The CDR3 measures 14 amino acids from cysteine to phenylalanine. Kept here is only the CDR3 DNA, which spans 42 bases and is read in frame from base 1. V loses 5 bases, J loses 5 bases, and the germline ends lie 15 bases apart. As concerns this clonotype: Its antigen remains unidentified. Base qualities are not recorded, but no much larger clone differs from it by a single base.

Ophthalmopathy patients had moderately to severely active disease, Clinical Activity Score of at least 3, NOSPECS grade of at least 4, and duration under 3 months. Any patient with an uncontrolled infection, another autoimmune disease, pregnancy or lactation was excluded. Clinical symptoms, serum thyroxine and TRAb, thyroid ultrasound, and orbital computed tomography formed the basis for the diagnoses. PBMCs were separated from 7.5 to 10 ml of fresh peripheral blood using Ficoll-Paque density gradient centrifugation. Total RNA was extracted with Trizol reagent, and quality was checked on an Agilent 2100 Bioanalyzer. TCR beta CDR3 regions were amplified from RNA transcripts. The TCR CDR3 was subjected to a first round of RT-PCR using the HTBI primer set and the Qiagen OneStep RT-PCR kit. A second multiplex PCR round built the libraries, followed by size selection and purification. Sequencing of the libraries was done on an Illumina HiSeq2000 using paired-end 100 bp reads. In the paper's pipeline: SOAPnuke was used to process the raw data, removing reads that contained adapters or uncalled bases, had a mean Phred below 15, or lacked an exact match to the constant primer or identifier. High-quality paired reads were merged with COPE v1.2.5, and unique nucleotide sequences were defined as clonotypes. Clonotypes were aligned to IMGT TRBV, TRBD and TRBJ reference segments using MiTCR v1.1. Only V-J combinations with frequency above 0.0001, covering roughly 99% of repertoires, were analysed. The TCS score was defined as F50 (clonal expansion) divided by E x V (chaos), with BLOSUM62-based TCRdist calculated between CDR3 peptides within each V-J. Welch's t-statistics and random forest reduced 500 to 650 V-J features to roughly 13, which were used in a naive Bayes classifier (R e1071). The public reads were run again by TCRdb, first through fastp at Q25 and then through MiXCR, and only productive beta chains were kept. A single entry per CDR3 protein holds the most common genes and DNA from its merged rows. The V and J calls and clone size are TCRdb's, not the authors'. Counted in this sample were 620,000 or so distinct CDR3 sequences; roughly 15% of them appeared once. Roughly an eighth of the sample is taken by the ten largest.

The investigation overall reported the following: In cross-validation, a model built on a 13 V-J signature told ophthalmopathy apart from stable hyperthyroidism with approximately 90% sensitivity and approximately 81% specificity, and in testing the same model reached 80%/75%. No statistical method was used to set the sample size in advance, and investigators knew the group allocation. Blood samples also contained most of the expanded thyroid clonotypes (frequency above 0.001), which suggests that blood repertoires may reflect thyroid immune responses. In validation, progression to ophthalmopathy was predicted by the model with 55% to 71% sensitivity and 72% to 85% specificity, a median of 6.5 months before onset.

This chain joins TRBV2 to TRBJ2-5, with TRBD2 perhaps the D gene, on 5 matching bases. The clonotype comes from a woman aged 45-65 years with Graves' ophthalmopathy. The material sequenced was blood. CDR3 protein: CASSPQGLSETQYF. The DNA is TGTGCCAGCAGTCCCCAAGGACTCTCTGAGACCCAGTACTTC.